This TCR beta chain was sequenced in a study of tumour-infiltrating T cells in Burkitt lymphoma. Study summary: All epidemiological Burkitt lymphoma subtypes were represented in the cohort.

This clone was detected only a few times. Some clones are missing from TCRdb's copy, which holds only in-frame ones; the method was immunoSEQ multiplex PCR. Of 4,500 to 5,000 clones listed, more than 10% were seen once; the top ten hold 25%. The germline gives CDR1 MDHEN, CDR2 SYDVKM. Losses at the gene ends were 5 bases for V and 5 bases for J; bases not matched to a gene: 9. The CDR3 contains 16 residues. The specimen was tumor tissue. The clonotype was recovered from a human donor with Burkitt lymphoma. V usage is TRBV28 and J usage is TRBJ2-5; 12 nucleotides match TRBD2. CDR3 in amino acids: CASSPRLAGVRETQYF. CDR3 in DNA: TGTGCCAGCAGTCCCCGACTAGCGGGAGTGAGGGAGACCCAGTACTTC.